The next 6 T cell receptor beta chains were all read from a single sample in a study of control samples from healthy donors and cancer patients. Assay used: immunoSEQ multiplex PCR; TCRdb lists only in-frame clones, some missing. This sample has over 100,000 clones, with roughly nine tenths found just once. The specimen sequenced was blood. The receptors derive from a woman younger than 30 in good health.

This clone was observed a single time. This chain joins TRBV12-3 or TRBV12-4 and TRBJ2-7; possibly TRBD1 or TRBD2 for D (6 bases each). The ends were cut back, 0 bases at V and 7 bases at J, with 10 bases in the middle. This CDR3 contains 13 residues. The CDR3 is CASSLAQGREQYF. Here the CDR3 DNA reads TGTGCCAGCAGTTTAGCCCAGGGGAGGGAGCAGTACTTC.

The chain carries TRBV11-3 and TRBJ2-1, with a possible D match to TRBD1 (6 bases). In germline, CDR1 is SGHNT, CDR2 YENEEA. V was clipped by 5 bases and J by 5 bases, with 13 bases between them. The CDR3 loop spans 14 amino acids. The CDR3 sequence: CASSPFGQNNEQFF. The DNA for the CDR3 is TGTGCCAGCAGCCCTTTTGGACAGAACAATGAGCAGTTCTTC.

The chain uses TRBV24-1 and TRBJ1-1; TRBD1 matches 11 bases. Germline lookup yields CDR1 KGHDR and CDR2 SFDVKD. The CDR3 extends over 14 amino acids. The V and J ends lost 0 bases and 10 bases, in that order; junction bases with no gene match: 3. CDR3: CATSDLGQGAGAFF. CDR3 nucleotides: TGTGCCACCAGTGATTTGGGACAGGGGGCCGGAGCTTTCTTT.

This clone was counted between two and nine times. The chain has TRBV4-2 and TRBJ2-6, with 9 bases matching TRBD1. V dropped 4 bases and J dropped 0; count of bases not matched to a gene: 1. The length of the CDR3 is 16 residues. Germline CDR1 LGHNA, CDR2 YNFKEQ. The CDR3 region has the DNA TGTGCCAGCAGCCCGACAGGGGGCTCTGGGGCCAACGTCCTGACTTTC. Amino acids: CASSPTGGSGANVLTF.

The chain employs TRBV23-1 and TRBJ1-2, with no clear D. TRBV23-1 is flagged as an ORF with uncertain function. The CDR3 is made up of 12 amino acids. V lost 4 bases and J 0 bases, leaving 3 bases between the germline ends. The CDR3 bases are TGCGCCAGCAGTCTTACTAACTATGGCTACACCTTC. It yields the protein CASSLTNYGYTF.

This clone was observed once. The CDR3 DNA reads as TGTGCCAGCAGGGCGGTTAGGGCGAGGGATACGCAGTATTTT. Translation gives CASRAVRARDTQYF. The J gene is TRBJ2-3, the V gene TRBV27; D unclear. V lost 6 bases, J lost 6 bases, and 16 bases lay in between. CDR1 is MNHEY, CDR2 SMNVEV, per germline (reference sequence). The CDR3 length is 14 residues.